The text below deals with one T cell receptor beta chain. Its antigen is as yet unknown. The data were produced by immunoSEQ multiplex PCR, yet TCRdb's version contains in-frame clones alone and is incomplete. The sample has some 130,000 clones, 75% to 90% seen once. Trimming pared 10 bases from V and 1 base from J, leaving 14 bases between. The germline V gene encodes CDR1 ENHRY and CDR2 SYGVKD. The CDR3 length is 13 residues. This sample was included in a study of T cell responses to AZD1222 COVID-19 vaccine. General study points: Baseline seropositives among AZD1222 recipients totaled only 5 to 7.

Specimen: peripheral blood, collected on day 0 of AZD1222 vaccination. The chain carries TRBV10-3 and TRBJ2-7; D may be TRBD2 (5 bases). The receptor's source is an adult in good health. The CDR3 bases are TGTGCCACGTCAGGACTGGATTCCTACGAGCAGTACTTC. This gives the protein CATSGLDSYEQYF.